This T cell receptor (beta chain) was captured in a study of molecular identifiers for immune sequencing clone quantification. TCRdb called the PCR reads again in MiXCR, with one record for every CDR3 protein. The sample consists of about 300,000 distinct CDR3 sequences, about a fifth of them appearing once. At least ten counts were recorded for this clonotype. The germline V and J ends were trimmed by 0 bases and 7 bases, with 13 bases remaining between them. Germline-derived CDR1 and CDR2 are SGHRS and YFSETQ. The CDR3 runs 14 residues. The sample consisted of naive CD8+ T cells from blood, with Jurkat cell RNA spiked in. Documented subset: FACS-sorted CD8+CD4-CCR7+CD45RA+ naive T cells. The rearrangement joins TRBV5-1 to TRBJ1-1, with D tentatively TRBD1 (5 bases). The sequence was collected from a human donor in good health. Some libraries in this study had Jurkat cell RNA spiked in. CDR3 amino acids: CASSLALGDFEAFF. CDR3 sequence (DNA): TGCGCCAGCAGCTTGGCCTTGGGGGACTTTGAAGCTTTCTTT.